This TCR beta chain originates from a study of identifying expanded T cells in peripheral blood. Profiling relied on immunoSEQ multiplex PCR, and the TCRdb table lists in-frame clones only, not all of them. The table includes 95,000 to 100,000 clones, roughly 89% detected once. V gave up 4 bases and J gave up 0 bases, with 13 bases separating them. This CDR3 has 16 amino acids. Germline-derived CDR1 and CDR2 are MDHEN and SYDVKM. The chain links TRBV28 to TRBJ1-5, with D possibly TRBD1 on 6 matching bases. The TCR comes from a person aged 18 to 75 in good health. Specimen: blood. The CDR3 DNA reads TGTGCCAGCAGTTACACGACAGGCGTTAGCAATCAGCCCCAGCATTTT. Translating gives CASSYTTGVSNQPQHF.